The rows below give T cell receptor beta chains drawn from one sample of a study of shared clonotypes between healthy human individuals. Data came from immunoSEQ multiplex PCR; TCRdb stores just in-frame clones and leaves some out. Found here are over 95,000 clones, roughly two thirds of them singletons; the top ten hold 24%. The sequencing sample was made of memory CD8+ T cells sorted from blood. The receptors here all came from a woman aged 30 to 39 in good health. Both conserved end residues are part of each CDR3. The D gene is left open where the match is weak. Not every row has a clone size; where given, it reads once, few, many or a size class.

d_call: .; v_call: TRBV19; clone_size: .; j_call: TRBJ1-5; cdr3_aa: CASPLETGRWQPQHF; cdr3_nt: TGTGCCAGCCCTCTTGAGACAGGAAGATGGCAGCCCCAGCATTTT
d_call: TRBD2; v_call: TRBV7-9; clone_size: .; j_call: TRBJ2-1; cdr3_aa: CASSSPSGRALGNEQFF; cdr3_nt: TGTGCCAGCAGCTCGCCTAGCGGGAGGGCCCTGGGCAATGAGCAGTTCTTC
d_call: .; v_call: TRBV2; clone_size: .; j_call: TRBJ2-7; cdr3_aa: CAINGVGGPYEQYF; cdr3_nt: TGTGCGATTAACGGGGTTGGGGGCCCCTACGAGCAGTACTTC
d_call: TRBD2; v_call: TRBV5-6; clone_size: .; j_call: TRBJ2-7; cdr3_aa: CASSLTGPSSGTPYEQYF; cdr3_nt: TGTGCCAGCAGCCTGACCGGACCCTCTAGCGGGACGCCCTACGAGCAGTACTTC
d_call: .; v_call: TRBV11-1; clone_size: once; j_call: TRBJ2-5; cdr3_aa: CASSFFYRDTQETQYF; cdr3_nt: TGTGCCAGCAGCTTTTTCTACCGGGACACCCAAGAGACCCAGTACTTC
d_call: TRBD1; v_call: TRBV11-2; clone_size: .; j_call: TRBJ1-1; cdr3_aa: CASSPCTGAYTEAFF; cdr3_nt: TGTGCCAGCAGCCCCTGCACAGGGGCCTACACTGAAGCTTTCTTT
d_call: .; v_call: TRBV10-3; clone_size: .; j_call: TRBJ1-2; cdr3_aa: CAIGERRYYGYTF; cdr3_nt: TGTGCCATCGGAGAAAGAAGATACTATGGCTACACCTTC
d_call: .; v_call: TRBV7-9; clone_size: .; j_call: TRBJ1-5; cdr3_aa: CASSRDGFNQPQHF; cdr3_nt: TGTGCCAGCAGCAGGGACGGATTCAATCAGCCCCAGCATTTT
d_call: .; v_call: TRBV4-1; clone_size: .; j_call: TRBJ2-7; cdr3_aa: CASSQDTEIYEQYF; cdr3_nt: TGCGCCAGCAGCCAAGATACGGAAATCTACGAGCAGTACTTC
d_call: .; v_call: TRBV6-6; clone_size: .; j_call: TRBJ1-5; cdr3_aa: CASDLITPRGQPQHF; cdr3_nt: TGTGCCAGCGATCTCATCACCCCGCGAGGTCAGCCCCAGCATTTT
d_call: TRBD1; v_call: TRBV18; clone_size: .; j_call: TRBJ2-1; cdr3_aa: CASSPGTGLSEQFF; cdr3_nt: TGTGCCAGCTCACCAGGGACAGGGTTGTCCGAGCAGTTCTTC
d_call: TRBD1; v_call: TRBV5-1; clone_size: few; j_call: TRBJ2-3; cdr3_aa: CASSSGQFTDTQYF; cdr3_nt: TGCGCCAGCAGCTCGGGACAGTTCACAGATACGCAGTATTTT
d_call: TRBD2; v_call: TRBV7-3; clone_size: once; j_call: TRBJ2-2; cdr3_aa: CASSLTSGSAVTGELFF; cdr3_nt: TGTGCCAGCAGCTTGACTAGCGGGAGTGCTGTCACCGGGGAGCTGTTTTTT
d_call: .; v_call: TRBV7-7; clone_size: .; j_call: TRBJ2-4; cdr3_aa: CASSLGTVRNENIQYF; cdr3_nt: TGTGCCAGCAGCTTAGGGACAGTTAGGAACGAAAACATTCAGTACTTC
d_call: TRBD2; v_call: TRBV5-1; clone_size: .; j_call: TRBJ2-3; cdr3_aa: CASAGGLAGAGADTQYF; cdr3_nt: TGCGCCAGCGCTGGTGGGCTAGCGGGAGCCGGGGCAGATACGCAGTATTTT
d_call: .; v_call: TRBV7-9; clone_size: .; j_call: TRBJ2-3; cdr3_aa: CASSLITDTQYF; cdr3_nt: TGTGCCAGCAGCCTAATCACAGATACGCAGTATTTT
d_call: .; v_call: TRBV28; clone_size: .; j_call: TRBJ1-1; cdr3_aa: CASSLAGFTEAFF; cdr3_nt: TGTGCCAGCAGTTTAGCTGGTTTCACTGAAGCTTTCTTT
d_call: .; v_call: TRBV21-1; clone_size: once; j_call: TRBJ2-7; cdr3_aa: CASSKNWGGVNYEQYF; cdr3_nt: TGTGCCAGCAGCAAAAATTGGGGCGGGGTGAACTACGAGCAGTACTTC
d_call: .; v_call: TRBV6-6; clone_size: .; j_call: TRBJ1-5; cdr3_aa: CASSRRAGQPQHF; cdr3_nt: TGTGCCAGCAGCCGACGGGCGGGTCAGCCCCAGCATTTT
d_call: .; v_call: TRBV7-2; clone_size: .; j_call: TRBJ2-5; cdr3_aa: CASSPYPDYSRGEETQYF; cdr3_nt: TGTGCCAGCAGCCCGTACCCAGACTACTCTCGGGGAGAAGAGACCCAGTACTTC
d_call: TRBD2; v_call: TRBV6-5; clone_size: .; j_call: TRBJ2-3; cdr3_aa: CASSKPGLAADTQYF; cdr3_nt: TGTGCCAGCAGTAAACCGGGACTAGCAGCAGATACGCAGTATTTT
d_call: TRBD1; v_call: TRBV5-1; clone_size: few; j_call: TRBJ2-7; cdr3_aa: CASSLGTGARYEQYF; cdr3_nt: TGCGCCAGCAGCTTGGGGACAGGGGCCCGCTACGAGCAGTACTTC
d_call: .; v_call: TRBV11-1; clone_size: .; j_call: TRBJ2-5; cdr3_aa: CASSLDGVQTQYF; cdr3_nt: TGTGCCAGCAGCTTAGATGGGGTGCAGACCCAGTACTTC
d_call: TRBD2; v_call: TRBV6-6; clone_size: once; j_call: TRBJ2-5; cdr3_aa: CASSSRGSGIQETQYF; cdr3_nt: TGTGCCAGCAGTTCCCGCGGTAGCGGGATTCAAGAGACCCAGTACTTC
d_call: TRBD2; v_call: TRBV7-9; clone_size: few; j_call: TRBJ2-1; cdr3_aa: CASSLASLAVTYNEQFF; cdr3_nt: TGTGCCAGCAGCTTAGCTTCTCTAGCGGTTACCTACAATGAGCAGTTCTTC
d_call: .; v_call: TRBV28; clone_size: .; j_call: TRBJ1-4; cdr3_aa: CAISTGSATNEKLFF; cdr3_nt: TGTGCCATCTCGACAGGATCTGCAACTAATGAAAAACTGTTTTTT
d_call: .; v_call: TRBV6-5; clone_size: .; j_call: TRBJ2-7; cdr3_aa: CASSYGTYEQYF; cdr3_nt: TGTGCCAGCAGTTACGGGACCTACGAGCAGTACTTC
d_call: TRBD2; v_call: TRBV5-4; clone_size: few; j_call: TRBJ2-1; cdr3_aa: CASSQRTSDYNEQFF; cdr3_nt: TGTGCCAGCAGCCAACGGACTAGCGACTACAATGAGCAGTTCTTC
d_call: .; v_call: TRBV10-1; clone_size: .; j_call: TRBJ2-2; cdr3_aa: CASSDGGLGELFF; cdr3_nt: TGCGCCAGCAGTGACGGGGGCCTCGGGGAGCTGTTTTTT
d_call: TRBD1; v_call: TRBV19; clone_size: .; j_call: TRBJ1-5; cdr3_aa: CASKTGTGGQPQHF; cdr3_nt: TGTGCCAGTAAGACCGGGACAGGAGGGCAGCCCCAGCATTTT